This paragraph covers one TCR beta chain sequence. Antigen unknown. Primers for the PCR totalled 60 Vbeta and 13 Jbeta. The protocol was immunoSEQ multiplex PCR, while the TCRdb copy is restricted to in-frame clones and leaves out a portion. The sample consists of roughly 190,000 clones, 80% of them appearing once. The sample comes from a study of cytomegalovirus exposure and HLA in healthy donors. Study-level information: From 150 million to 200 million T cells, an earlier analysis saw approximately 110 million unique TCR beta sequences. General study results and limits: Across donors, presence/absence analyses took sequencing depth to be roughly uniform. Links to common viral pathogens appeared, in a later analysis, for several of the most significant clusters.

Germline trimming cut 1 base from V and 4 bases from J; bases unmatched to any gene: 5. The germline gives CDR1 LGHNA, CDR2 YNFKEQ. The CDR3 is 15 residues long. The sequencing input was PBMCs. This sequence was found in a man aged 35 to 55 in good health and CMV-seropositive. This chain connects TRBV4-2 to TRBJ2-7; the match to TRBD1 covers 9 bases. The CDR3 loop is CASSQGTGGAYEQYF. CDR3 nucleotide sequence: TGTGCCAGCAGCCAAGGTACAGGGGGCGCGTACGAGCAGTACTTC.